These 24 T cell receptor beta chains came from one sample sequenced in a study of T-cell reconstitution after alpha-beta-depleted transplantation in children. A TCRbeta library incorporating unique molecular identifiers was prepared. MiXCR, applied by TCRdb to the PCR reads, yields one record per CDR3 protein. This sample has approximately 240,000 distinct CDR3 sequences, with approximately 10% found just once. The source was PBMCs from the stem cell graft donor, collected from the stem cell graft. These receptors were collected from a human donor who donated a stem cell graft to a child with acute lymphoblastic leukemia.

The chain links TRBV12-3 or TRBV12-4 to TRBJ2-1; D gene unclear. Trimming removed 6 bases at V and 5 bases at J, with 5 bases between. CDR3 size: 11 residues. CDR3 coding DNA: TGTGCCAGCAGATCAGACAATGAGCAGTTCTTC. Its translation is CASRSDNEQFF.

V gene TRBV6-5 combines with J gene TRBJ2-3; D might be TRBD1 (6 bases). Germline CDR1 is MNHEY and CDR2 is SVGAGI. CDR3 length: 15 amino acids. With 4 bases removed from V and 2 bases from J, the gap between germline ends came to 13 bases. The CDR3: CASSSRGGFTDTQYF. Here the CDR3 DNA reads TGTGCCAGCAGTTCCCGAGGGGGTTTCACAGATACGCAGTATTTT.

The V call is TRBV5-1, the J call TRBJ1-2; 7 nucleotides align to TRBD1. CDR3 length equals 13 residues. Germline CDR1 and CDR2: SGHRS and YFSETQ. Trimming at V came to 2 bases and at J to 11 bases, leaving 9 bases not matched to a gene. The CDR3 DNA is TGCGCCAGCAGCTTCGGACAGGTCTGTGGGTACACCTTC. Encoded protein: CASSFGQVCGYTF.

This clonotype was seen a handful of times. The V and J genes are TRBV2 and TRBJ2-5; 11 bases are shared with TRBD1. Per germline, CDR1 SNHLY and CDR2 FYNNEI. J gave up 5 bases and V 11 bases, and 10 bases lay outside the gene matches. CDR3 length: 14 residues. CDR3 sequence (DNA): TGTGCCGGAAAGGACAGGGGGCTCTTGGAGACCCAGTACTTC. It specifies CAGKDRGLLETQYF. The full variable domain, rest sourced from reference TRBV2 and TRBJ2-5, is EPEVTQTPSHQVTQMGQEVILRCVPISNHLYFYWYRQILGQKVEFLVSFYNNEISEKSEIFDDQFSVERPDGSNFTLKIRSTKLEDSAMYFCAGKDRGLLETQYFGPGTRLLVL.

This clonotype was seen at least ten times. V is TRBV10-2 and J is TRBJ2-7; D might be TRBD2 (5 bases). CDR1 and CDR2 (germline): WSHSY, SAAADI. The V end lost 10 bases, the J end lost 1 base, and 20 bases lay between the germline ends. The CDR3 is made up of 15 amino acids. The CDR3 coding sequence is TGCGCCACCTCCTTATGGCGGGTGATATCCTACGAGCAGTACTTC. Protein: CATSLWRVISYEQYF.

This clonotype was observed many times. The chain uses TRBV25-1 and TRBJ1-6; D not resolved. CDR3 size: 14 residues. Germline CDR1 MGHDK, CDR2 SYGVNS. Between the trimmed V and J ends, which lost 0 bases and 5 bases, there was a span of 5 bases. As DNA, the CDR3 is TGTGCCAGCAGTGAATATCCCGATAATTCACCCCTCCACTTT. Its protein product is CASSEYPDNSPLHF.

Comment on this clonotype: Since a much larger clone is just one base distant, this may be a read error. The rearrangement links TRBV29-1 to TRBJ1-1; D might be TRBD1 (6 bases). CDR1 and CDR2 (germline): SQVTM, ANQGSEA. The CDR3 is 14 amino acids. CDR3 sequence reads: CSVAQRGGDTEALF. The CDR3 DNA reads TGCAGCGTTGCCCAAAGGGGGGGCGACACTGAAGCTCTCTTT. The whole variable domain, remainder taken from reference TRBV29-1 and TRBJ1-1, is SAVISQKPSRDICQRGTSLTIQCQVDSQVTMMFWYRQQPGQSLTLIATANQGSEATYESGFVIDKFPISRPNLTFSTLTVSNMSPEDSSIYLCSVAQRGGDTEALFGQGTRLTVV.

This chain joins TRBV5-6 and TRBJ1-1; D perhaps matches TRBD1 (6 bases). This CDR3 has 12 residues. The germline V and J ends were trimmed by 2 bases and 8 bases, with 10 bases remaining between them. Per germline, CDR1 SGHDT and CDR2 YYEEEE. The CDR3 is CASSFLDREAFF. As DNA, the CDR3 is TGTGCCAGCAGCTTCCTCGACAGGGAAGCTTTCTTT.

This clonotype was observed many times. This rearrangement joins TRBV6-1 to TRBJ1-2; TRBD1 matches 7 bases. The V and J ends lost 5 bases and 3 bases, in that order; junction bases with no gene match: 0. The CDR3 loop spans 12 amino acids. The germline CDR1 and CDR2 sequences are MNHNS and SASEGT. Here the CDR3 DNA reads TGTGCCAGCAGTCAGGGGGACTATGGCTACACCTTC. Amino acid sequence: CASSQGDYGYTF.

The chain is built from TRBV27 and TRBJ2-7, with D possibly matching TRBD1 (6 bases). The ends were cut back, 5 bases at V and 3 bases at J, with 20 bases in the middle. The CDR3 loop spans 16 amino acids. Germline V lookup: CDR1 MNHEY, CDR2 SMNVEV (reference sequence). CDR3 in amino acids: CASSTGPPRTYYEQYF. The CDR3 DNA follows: TGTGCCAGCAGTACAGGGCCCCCCCGAACATACTACGAGCAGTACTTC.

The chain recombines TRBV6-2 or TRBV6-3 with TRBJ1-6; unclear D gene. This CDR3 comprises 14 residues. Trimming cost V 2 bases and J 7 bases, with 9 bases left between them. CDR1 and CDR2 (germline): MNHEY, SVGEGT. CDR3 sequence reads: CASSYDVLNSPLHF. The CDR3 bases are TGTGCCAGCAGTTACGACGTTTTAAATTCACCCCTCCACTTT.

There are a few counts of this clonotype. The CDR3 bases are TGTGCCAGCAGCCCCCGTTTGGAGGTTAGGGATGAGCAGTTCTTC. Translation gives CASSPRLEVRDEQFF. The chain carries TRBV7-9 and TRBJ2-1; weak D call: TRBD2 (5 bases). Germline V gene lookup returns CDR1 SEHNR and CDR2 FQNEAQ (reference sequence). The CDR3 covers 15 residues. The V end lost 5 bases, the J end lost 8 bases, and 19 bases lay between the germline ends.

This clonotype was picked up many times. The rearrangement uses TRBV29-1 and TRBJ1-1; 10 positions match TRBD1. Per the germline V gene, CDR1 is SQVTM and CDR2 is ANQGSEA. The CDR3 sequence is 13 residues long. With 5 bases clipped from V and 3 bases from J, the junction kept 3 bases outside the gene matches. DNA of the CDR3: TGCAGCGTTATCGGGACAGGGGACACTGAAGCTTTCTTT. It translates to CSVIGTGDTEAFF.

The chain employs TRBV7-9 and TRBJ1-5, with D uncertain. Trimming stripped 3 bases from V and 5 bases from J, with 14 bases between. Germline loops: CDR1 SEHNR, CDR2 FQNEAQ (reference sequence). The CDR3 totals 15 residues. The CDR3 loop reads CASSLEGEGHQPQHF. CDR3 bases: TGTGCCAGCAGCTTGGAGGGAGAAGGTCATCAGCCCCAGCATTTT.

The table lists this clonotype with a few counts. As DNA, the CDR3 is TGTGCCAGCAGCCAAGATCTCGGGACGGAGCAGACCCAGTACTTC. Its translation: CASSQDLGTEQTQYF. This sequence joins TRBV3-1 and TRBJ2-5; either TRBD1 or TRBD2 may fit D (5 bases each). Germline V CDR1 and CDR2: LGHDT, YNNKEL (reference sequence). The CDR3 contains 15 residues. Trimming took off 0 bases at V and 6 bases at J, with 14 bases between the two ends.

CDR3 residues: CASSSSGIGATNTGELFF. The DNA of the CDR3 is TGTGCCAGCAGCTCATCCGGTATAGGGGCGACGAACACCGGGGAGCTGTTTTTT. V gene TRBV7-1 combines with J gene TRBJ2-2; tentatively, D is TRBD1 (5 bases). TRBV7-1 is reported as an ORF; its role is uncertain. The CDR3 consists of 18 residues. The ends were cut back, 2 bases at V and 0 bases at J, with 16 bases in the middle.

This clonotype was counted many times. The CDR3 is CASVLAPGTDTQYF. In nucleotides, the CDR3 is TGTGCCAGCGTTCTGGCCCCTGGCACAGATACGCAGTATTTT. The rearrangement uses TRBV2 and TRBJ2-3; D is uncertain. From germline, CDR1 is SNHLY and CDR2 FYNNEI. This CDR3 comprises 14 residues. Trimming cost V 8 bases and J 1 base, with 13 bases left between them.

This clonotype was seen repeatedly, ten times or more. CDR3 sequence: CASRGTGAQRRNTGELFF. Written as DNA, the CDR3 is TGCGCCAGCAGGGGGACAGGAGCGCAGAGAAGGAACACCGGGGAGCTGTTTTTT. The chain joins TRBV10-2 to TRBJ2-2, with TRBD1 matching over 8 bases. Per the germline V gene, CDR1 is WSHSY and CDR2 is SAAADI. The CDR3 spans 18 residues. V lost 6 bases to trimming and J lost 1 base; unmatched junction nucleotides: 13.

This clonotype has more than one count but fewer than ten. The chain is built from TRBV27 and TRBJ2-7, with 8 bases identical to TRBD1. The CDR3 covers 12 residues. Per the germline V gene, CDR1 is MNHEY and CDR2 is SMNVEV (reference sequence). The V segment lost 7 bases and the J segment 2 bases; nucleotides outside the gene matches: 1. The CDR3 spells CASMGQAYEQYF. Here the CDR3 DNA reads TGTGCCAGCATGGGACAGGCCTACGAGCAGTACTTC.

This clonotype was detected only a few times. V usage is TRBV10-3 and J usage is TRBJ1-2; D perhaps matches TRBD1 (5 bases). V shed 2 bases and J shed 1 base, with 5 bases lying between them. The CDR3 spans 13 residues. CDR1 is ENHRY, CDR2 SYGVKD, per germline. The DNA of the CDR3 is TGTGCCATCAGTGAGGACAGTAACTATGGCTACACCTTC. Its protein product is CAISEDSNYGYTF.

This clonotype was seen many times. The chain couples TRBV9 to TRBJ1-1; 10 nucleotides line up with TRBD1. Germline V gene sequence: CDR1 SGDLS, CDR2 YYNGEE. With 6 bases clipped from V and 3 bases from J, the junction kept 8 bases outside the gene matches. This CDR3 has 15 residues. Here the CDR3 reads CASTGTGEIYTEAFF. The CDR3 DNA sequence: TGTGCCAGCACCGGGACAGGGGAAATCTACACTGAAGCTTTCTTT.

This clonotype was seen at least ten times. The CDR3 region is CASSFGAGNSYEQYF. The CDR3 bases are TGCGCCAGCAGCTTTGGGGCGGGGAATAGCTACGAGCAGTACTTC. The V call is TRBV5-1, the J call TRBJ2-7, with D possibly matching TRBD2 (6 bases). Trimming removed 2 bases at V and 3 bases at J, with 15 bases between. The CDR3 spans 15 residues. Germline-derived CDR1 and CDR2 are SGHRS and YFSETQ.

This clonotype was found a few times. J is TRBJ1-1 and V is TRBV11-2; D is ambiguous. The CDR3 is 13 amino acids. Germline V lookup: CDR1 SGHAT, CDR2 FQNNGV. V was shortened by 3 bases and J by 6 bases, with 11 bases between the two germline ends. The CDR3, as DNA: TGTGCCAGCAGCTTTATGCCTGTTGCTGAAGCTTTCTTT. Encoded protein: CASSFMPVAEAFF.

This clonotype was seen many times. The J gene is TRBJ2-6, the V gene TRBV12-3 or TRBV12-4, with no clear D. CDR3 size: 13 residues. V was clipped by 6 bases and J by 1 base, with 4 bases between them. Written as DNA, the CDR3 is TGTGCCAGCAGCCAGTCTGGGGCCAACGTCCTGACTTTC. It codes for CASSQSGANVLTF.